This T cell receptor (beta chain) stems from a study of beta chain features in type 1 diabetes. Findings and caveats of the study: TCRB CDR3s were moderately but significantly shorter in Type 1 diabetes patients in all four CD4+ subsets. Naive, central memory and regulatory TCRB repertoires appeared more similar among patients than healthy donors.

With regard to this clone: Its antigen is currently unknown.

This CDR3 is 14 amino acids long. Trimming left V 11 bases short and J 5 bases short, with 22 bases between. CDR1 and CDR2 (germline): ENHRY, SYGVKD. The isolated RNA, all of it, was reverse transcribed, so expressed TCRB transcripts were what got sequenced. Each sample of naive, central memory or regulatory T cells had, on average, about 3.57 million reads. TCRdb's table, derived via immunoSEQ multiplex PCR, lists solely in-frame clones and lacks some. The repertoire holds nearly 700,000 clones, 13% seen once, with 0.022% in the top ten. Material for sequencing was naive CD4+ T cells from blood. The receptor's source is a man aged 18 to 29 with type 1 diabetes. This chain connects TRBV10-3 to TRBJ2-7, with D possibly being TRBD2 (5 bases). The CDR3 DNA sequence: TGTGCCGCCGAGCCAAGCACGCGGGCGGACGAGCAGTACTTC. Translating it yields CAAEPSTRADEQYF.